This TCR beta chain stems from a study of shared clonotypes between healthy human individuals. Study observations and caveats: Sharing across four donors was highest in naive CD4 (roughly 5%) and lowest in memory CD8 (roughly 0.4%). Estimated clonotype richness was generally higher in naive than memory subsets.

The repertoire was sequenced with immunoSEQ multiplex PCR; TCRdb's copy has only in-frame clones and lacks some. Seen here are around 340,000 clones, less than 85% observed once, and the top ten hold about 9.4%. A note on this clone: No antigen is known for it.

Germline V gives CDR1 SNHLY, CDR2 FYNNEI. Trimming took 2 bases from V and 4 from J; bases not matched to a gene: 0. The CDR3 totals 13 residues. This chain uses TRBV2 with TRBJ2-3, with 7 bases identical to TRBD1. The material sequenced was memory CD4+ T cells sorted from blood. The subset: CD45RA-negative fraction. The sequence was obtained from a man younger than 40 in good health. Here the CDR3 DNA reads TGTGCCAGCAGTGAACAGGGGGCAGATACGCAGTATTTT. It yields the protein CASSEQGADTQYF.